Sequencing of this T cell receptor beta chain was carried out in a study of blood T cell repertoires in COVID-19. From germline, CDR1 is MNHEY and CDR2 SVGAGI. V was cut by 8 bases and J by 0 bases, with 13 bases left in between. There are 14 residues in the CDR3. Sequenced by immunoSEQ multiplex PCR; TCRdb stores in-frame clones only, minus some. The sample contains around 30,000 clones, around 83% of which appear only once. This sequence originates from a human donor in a cohort sampled during active COVID-19. The source material was peripheral blood. The chain couples TRBV6-5 to TRBJ1-1, with D possibly TRBD1 on 6 matching bases. The CDR3 DNA reads as TGTGCCAGCGTTGGGACAACTTTGAACACTGAAGCTTTCTTT. Translating it yields CASVGTTLNTEAFF.